The 3 T cell receptor beta chains given below trace back to one sample, sequenced in a study of technical replicates of blood from a few donors. The method was immunoSEQ multiplex PCR; TCRdb's version includes in-frame clones alone and lacks a portion of them. The sample carries fewer than 85,000 clones, roughly 94% recorded once. The specimen was T cells isolated from PBMCs. Every receptor here comes from a human donor in good health.

V is TRBV29-1 and J is TRBJ2-2; 10 bases line up with TRBD2. V shed 6 bases and J 5 bases; nucleotides not matched to a gene: 12. CDR1 is SQVTM, CDR2 ANQGSEA, per germline. The CDR3 extends over 16 amino acids. The CDR3 region is CSVPAIAGGTTGELFF. The CDR3 DNA sequence: TGCAGCGTCCCGGCAATAGCGGGGGGCACGACCGGGGAGCTGTTTTTT.

Concerning this clone itself: This same CDR3 is encoded by further DNA sequences in the sample. The genes are TRBV9 and TRBJ2-5, with D unclear. CDR3 length: 13 amino acids. Germline CDR1 reads SGDLS; CDR2 reads YYNGEE. V was shortened by 0 bases and J by 2 bases, with 5 bases between the two germline ends. CDR3 sequence reads: CASSVASQETQYF. CDR3 coding DNA: TGTGCCAGCAGCGTAGCTTCGCAAGAGACCCAGTACTTC.

The chain combines TRBV7-3 with TRBJ2-1; TRBD2 is a possible D gene (5 bases). The germline V gene encodes CDR1 SGHTA and CDR2 FQGTGA. CDR3 length equals 16 residues. V was shortened by 5 bases and J by 1 base, with 15 bases between the two germline ends. CDR3 loop: CASSPRGSLSYNEQFF. In DNA form, the CDR3 reads TGTGCCAGCAGCCCAAGAGGGAGTTTGTCCTACAATGAGCAGTTCTTC.